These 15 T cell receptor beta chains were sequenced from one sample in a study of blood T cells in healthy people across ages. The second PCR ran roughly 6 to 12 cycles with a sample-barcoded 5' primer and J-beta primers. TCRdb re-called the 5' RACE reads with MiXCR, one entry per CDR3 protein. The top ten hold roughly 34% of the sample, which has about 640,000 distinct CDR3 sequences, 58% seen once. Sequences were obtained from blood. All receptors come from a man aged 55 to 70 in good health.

CDR3: CASSISRDAGSTEAFF. The CDR3, as DNA: TGTGCCAGTAGTATTTCCCGGGACGCCGGGAGTACTGAAGCTTTCTTT. The chain links TRBV19 to TRBJ1-1; D is possibly TRBD1 (5 bases). Germline V gene lookup returns CDR1 LNHDA and CDR2 SQIVND (reference sequence). V was pared by 3 bases and J by 5 bases, with 19 bases between. The CDR3 is made up of 16 amino acids. Full variable domain (outside the CDR3, taken from reference TRBV19 and TRBJ1-1): DGGITQSPKYLFRKEGQNVTLSCEQNLNHDAMYWYRQDPGQGLRLIYYSQIVNDFQKGDIAEGYSVSREKKESFPLTVTSAQKNPTAFYLCASSISRDAGSTEAFFGQGTRLTVV.

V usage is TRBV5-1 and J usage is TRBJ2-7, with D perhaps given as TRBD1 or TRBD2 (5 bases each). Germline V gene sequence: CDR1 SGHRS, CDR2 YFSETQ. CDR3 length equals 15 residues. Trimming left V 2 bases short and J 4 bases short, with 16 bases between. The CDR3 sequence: CASSLPGPSPYEQYF. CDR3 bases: TGCGCCAGCAGCTTACCGGGACCCTCACCTTACGAGCAGTACTTC.

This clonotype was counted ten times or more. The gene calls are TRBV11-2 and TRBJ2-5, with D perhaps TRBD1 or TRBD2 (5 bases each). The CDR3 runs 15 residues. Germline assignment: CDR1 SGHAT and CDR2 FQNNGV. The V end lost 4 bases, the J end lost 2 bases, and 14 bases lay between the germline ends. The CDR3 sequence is CASSYTRGRQETQYF. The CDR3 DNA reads TGTGCCAGCAGCTATACTCGGGGCAGACAAGAGACCCAGTACTTC. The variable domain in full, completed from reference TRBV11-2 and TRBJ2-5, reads EAGVAQSPRYKIIEKRQSVAFWCNPISGHATLYWYQQILGQGPKLLIQFQNNGVVDDSQLPKDRFSAERLKGVDSTLKIQPAKLEDSAVYLCASSYTRGRQETQYFGPGTRLLVL.

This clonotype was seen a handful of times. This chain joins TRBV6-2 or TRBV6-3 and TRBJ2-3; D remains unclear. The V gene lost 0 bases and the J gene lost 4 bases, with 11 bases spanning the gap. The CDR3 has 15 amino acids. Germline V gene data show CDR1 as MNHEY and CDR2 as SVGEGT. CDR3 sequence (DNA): TGTGCCAGCAGTTACTCGGGCAGAAACCCAGATACGCAGTATTTT. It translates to CASSYSGRNPDTQYF.

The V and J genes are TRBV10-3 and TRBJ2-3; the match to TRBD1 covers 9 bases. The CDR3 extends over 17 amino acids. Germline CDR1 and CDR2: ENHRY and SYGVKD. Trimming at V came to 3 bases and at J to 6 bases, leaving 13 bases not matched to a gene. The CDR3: CAISEAPPGQGQDTQYF. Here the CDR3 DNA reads TGTGCCATCAGTGAAGCCCCCCCGGGACAGGGTCAGGATACGCAGTATTTT.

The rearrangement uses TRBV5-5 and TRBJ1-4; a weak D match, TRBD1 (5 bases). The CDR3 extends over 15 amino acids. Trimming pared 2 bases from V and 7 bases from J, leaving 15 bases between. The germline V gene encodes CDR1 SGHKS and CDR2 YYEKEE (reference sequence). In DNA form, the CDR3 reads TGTGCCAGCAGCTTTGAGGGGCTGAGGGGTGAAAAACTGTTTTTT. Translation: CASSFEGLRGEKLFF.

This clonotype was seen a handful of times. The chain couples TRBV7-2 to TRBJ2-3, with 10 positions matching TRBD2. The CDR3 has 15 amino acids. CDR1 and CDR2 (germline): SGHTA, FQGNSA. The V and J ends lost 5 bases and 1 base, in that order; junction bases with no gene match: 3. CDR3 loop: CASSQSGGGTDTQYF. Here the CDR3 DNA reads TGTGCCAGCAGCCAGAGCGGGGGGGGCACAGATACGCAGTATTTT.

DNA for the CDR3: TGTGCCAGCAGTTACCGCCGGGAGGGACAGGGTTATTCACCCCTCCACTTT. Translation: CASSYRREGQGYSPLHF. V gene TRBV6-6 combines with J gene TRBJ1-6; 9 bases align to TRBD1. The CDR3 covers 17 residues. V was pared by 2 bases and J by 8 bases, with 10 bases of the junction left unmatched. Per the germline V gene, CDR1 is MNHNY and CDR2 is SVGAGI (reference sequence).

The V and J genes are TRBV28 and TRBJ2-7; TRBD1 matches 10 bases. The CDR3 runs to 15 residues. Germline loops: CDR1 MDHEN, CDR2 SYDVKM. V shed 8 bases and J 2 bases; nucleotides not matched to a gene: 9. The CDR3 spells CASRLRTGGTYEQYF. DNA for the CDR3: TGTGCCAGCCGCCTCCGGACAGGGGGAACCTACGAGCAGTACTTC.

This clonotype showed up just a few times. CDR3 coding DNA: TGTGCCAGCAGTTTGGGGGACAGGACCTACGAGCAGTACTTC. Translation gives CASSLGDRTYEQYF. The chain carries TRBV12-3 or TRBV12-4 and TRBJ2-1; 8 bases agree with TRBD1. Judging by the DNA end, TRBJ2-7 fits better; the J call may be wrong. There are 14 residues in the CDR3.

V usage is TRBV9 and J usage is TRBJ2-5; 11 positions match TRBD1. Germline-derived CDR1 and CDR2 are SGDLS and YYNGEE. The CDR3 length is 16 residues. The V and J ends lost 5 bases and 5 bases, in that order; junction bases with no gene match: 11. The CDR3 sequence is CASSIKSGTGGETQYF. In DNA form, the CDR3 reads TGTGCCAGCAGTATAAAAAGCGGGACAGGGGGGGAGACCCAGTACTTC.

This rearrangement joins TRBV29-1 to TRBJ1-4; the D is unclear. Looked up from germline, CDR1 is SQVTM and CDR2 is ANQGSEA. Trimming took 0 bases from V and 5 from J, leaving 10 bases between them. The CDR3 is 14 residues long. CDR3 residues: CSVEEFGRNEKLFF. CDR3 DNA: TGCAGCGTTGAAGAATTCGGACGCAATGAAAAACTGTTTTTT. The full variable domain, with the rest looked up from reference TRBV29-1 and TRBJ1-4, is SAVISQKPSRDICQRGTSLTIQCQVDSQVTMMFWYRQQPGQSLTLIATANQGSEATYESGFVIDKFPISRPNLTFSTLTVSNMSPEDSSIYLCSVEEFGRNEKLFFGSGTQLSVL.

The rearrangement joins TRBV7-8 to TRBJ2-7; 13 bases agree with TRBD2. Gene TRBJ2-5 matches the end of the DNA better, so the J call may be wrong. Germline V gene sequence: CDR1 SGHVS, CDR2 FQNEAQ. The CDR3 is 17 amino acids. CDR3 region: CASSSQPGLAGRETQYF. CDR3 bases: TGTGCCAGCAGCTCCCAACCGGGACTAGCGGGGCGGGAGACCCAGTACTTC.

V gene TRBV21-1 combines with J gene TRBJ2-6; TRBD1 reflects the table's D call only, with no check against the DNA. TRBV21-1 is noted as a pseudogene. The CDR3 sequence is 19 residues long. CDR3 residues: CASSPRDRWNPTGANVLTF. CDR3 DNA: TGTGCCAGCAGCCCTCGAGACAGGTGGAACCCCACTGGGGCCAACGTCCTGACTTTC.

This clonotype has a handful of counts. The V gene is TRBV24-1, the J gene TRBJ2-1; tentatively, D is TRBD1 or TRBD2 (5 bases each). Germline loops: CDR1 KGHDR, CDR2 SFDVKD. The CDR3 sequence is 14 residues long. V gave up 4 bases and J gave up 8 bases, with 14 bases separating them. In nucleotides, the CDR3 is TGTGCCACCAGTGACTCGGGACGCTTCGATGAGCAGTTCTTC. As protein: CATSDSGRFDEQFF.